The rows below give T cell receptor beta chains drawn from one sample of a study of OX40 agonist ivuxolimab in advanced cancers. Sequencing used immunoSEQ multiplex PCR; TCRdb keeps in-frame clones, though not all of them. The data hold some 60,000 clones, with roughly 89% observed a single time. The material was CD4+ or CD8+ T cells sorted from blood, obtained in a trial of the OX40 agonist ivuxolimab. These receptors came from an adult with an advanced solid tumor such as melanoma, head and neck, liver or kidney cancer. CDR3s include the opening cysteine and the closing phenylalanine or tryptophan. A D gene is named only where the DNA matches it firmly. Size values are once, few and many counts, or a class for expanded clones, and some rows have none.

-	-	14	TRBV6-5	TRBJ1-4	TGTGCCAGCAGTTACGAATTTGCGAATGAAAAACTGTTTTTT	CASSYEFANEKLFF
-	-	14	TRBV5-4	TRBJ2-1	TGTGCCAGCAGCCCGACCGGGATCCACAATGAGCAGTTCTTC	CASSPTGIHNEQFF
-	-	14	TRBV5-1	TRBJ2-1	TGCGCCAGCAGCTTGCTCGTTGATAAAAATGAGCAGTTCTTC	CASSLLVDKNEQFF
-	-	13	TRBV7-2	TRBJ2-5	TGTGCCAGCAGAGCAGACAGCCAAGAGACCCAGTACTTC	CASRADSQETQYF
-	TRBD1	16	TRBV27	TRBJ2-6	TGTGCCAGCAGTCCGACAGGGGCCCGCAGGGCCAACGTCCTGACTTTC	CASSPTGARRANVLTF
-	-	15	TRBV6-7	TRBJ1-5	TGTGCCAGCATCAGACATGAATCTAAAGATCAGCCCCAGCATTTT	CASIRHESKDQPQHF
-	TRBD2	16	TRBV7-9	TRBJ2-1	TGTGCCAGCAGCTTATCGTCGACTAGCGGATTCAATGAGCAGTTCTTC	CASSLSSTSGFNEQFF
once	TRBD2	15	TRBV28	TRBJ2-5	TGTGCCAGCTCCGGCGGGAGTTCAGGAAAAGAGACCCAGTACTTC	CASSGGSSGKETQYF
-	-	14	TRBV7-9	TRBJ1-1	TGTGCCAGCAGCTTAGCGCGGTTTAACACTGAAGCTTTCTTT	CASSLARFNTEAFF
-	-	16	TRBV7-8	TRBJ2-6	TGTGCCAGCAGCTTAGGCTCCGAGGCTGGGGCCAACGTCCTGACTTTC	CASSLGSEAGANVLTF